This T cell receptor beta chain came from a study of T cells in Graves' hyperthyroidism and ophthalmopathy. Study-level findings and limits: Most expanded thyroid clonotypes above 0.001 recurred in blood. Ophthalmopathy was told apart from stable hyperthyroidism by a 13 V-J model. Ophthalmopathy, which appeared later, was predicted by the model a median approximately six months before onset.

Amplification yielded TCR beta CDR3 regions, with RNA transcripts as the source. HTBI primers were used for first-round RT-PCR of the TCR CDR3. TCRdb used MiXCR to reprocess the multiplex PCR reads, holding one entry per CDR3 protein. This sample carries around 600,000 distinct CDR3 sequences, about 45% of them seen once, and the ten largest clones take about 7.2%. Exclusion of a patient resulted from uncontrolled infection, other autoimmune disease, pregnancy or lactation. At least ten counts were recorded for this clonotype. Antigen unknown. Sequenced input: peripheral blood or thyroid tissue (not recorded which). This TCR came from an adult man with Graves' disease, either hyperthyroidism or ophthalmopathy (not recorded which).

The CDR3 sequence is CAISAGQGGTEAFF. As DNA, the CDR3 is TGTGCCATCAGTGCCGGACAGGGTGGCACTGAAGCTTTCTTT. The chain employs TRBV10-3 and TRBJ1-1, with 8 bases identical to TRBD1. The length of the CDR3 is 14 residues. The germline V gene has CDR1 ENHRY and CDR2 SYGVKD. The trim removed 4 bases at V and 4 bases at J, leaving 5 bases unmatched.